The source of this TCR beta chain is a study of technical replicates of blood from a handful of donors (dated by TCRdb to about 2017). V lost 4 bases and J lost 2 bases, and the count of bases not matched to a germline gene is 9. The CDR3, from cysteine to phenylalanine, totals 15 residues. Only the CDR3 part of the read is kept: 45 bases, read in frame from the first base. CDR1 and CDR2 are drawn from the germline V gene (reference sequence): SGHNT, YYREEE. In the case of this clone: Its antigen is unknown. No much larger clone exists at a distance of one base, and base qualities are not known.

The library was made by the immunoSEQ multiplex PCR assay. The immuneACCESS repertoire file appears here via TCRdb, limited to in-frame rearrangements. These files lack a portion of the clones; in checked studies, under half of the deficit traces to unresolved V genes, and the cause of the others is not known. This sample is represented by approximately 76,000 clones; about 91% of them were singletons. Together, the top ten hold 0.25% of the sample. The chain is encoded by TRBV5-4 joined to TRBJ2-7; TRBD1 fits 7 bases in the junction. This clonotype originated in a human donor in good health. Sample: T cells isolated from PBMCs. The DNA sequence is TGTGCCAGCAGCATAGGGGGACAGAACACCTACGAGCAGTACTTC. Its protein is CASSIGGQNTYEQYF. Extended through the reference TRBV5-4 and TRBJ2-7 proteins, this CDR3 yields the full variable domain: ETGVTQSPTHLIKTRGQQVTLRCSSQSGHNTVSWYQQALGQGPQFIFQYYREEENGRGNFPPRFSGLQFPNYSSELNVNALELDDSALYLCASSIGGQNTYEQYFGPGTRLTVT.